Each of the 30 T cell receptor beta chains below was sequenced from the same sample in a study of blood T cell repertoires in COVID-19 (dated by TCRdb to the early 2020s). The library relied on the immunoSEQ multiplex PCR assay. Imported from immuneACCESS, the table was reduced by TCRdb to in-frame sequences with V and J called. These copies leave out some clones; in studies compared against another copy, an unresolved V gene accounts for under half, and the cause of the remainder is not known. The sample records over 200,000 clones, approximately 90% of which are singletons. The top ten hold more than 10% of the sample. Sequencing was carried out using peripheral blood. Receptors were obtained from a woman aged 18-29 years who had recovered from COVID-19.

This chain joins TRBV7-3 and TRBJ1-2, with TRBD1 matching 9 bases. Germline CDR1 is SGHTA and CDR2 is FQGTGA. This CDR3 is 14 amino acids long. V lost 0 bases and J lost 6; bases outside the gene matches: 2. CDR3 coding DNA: TGTGCCAGCAGCTTAACCCGGGACAGGGATGGCTACACCTTC. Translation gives CASSLTRDRDGYTF. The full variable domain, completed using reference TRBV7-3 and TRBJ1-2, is GAGVSQTPSNKVTEKGKYVELRCDPISGHTALYWYRQSLGQGPEFLIYFQGTGAADDSGLPNDRFFAVRPEGSVSTLKIQRTERGDSAVYLCASSLTRDRDGYTFGSGTRLTVV.

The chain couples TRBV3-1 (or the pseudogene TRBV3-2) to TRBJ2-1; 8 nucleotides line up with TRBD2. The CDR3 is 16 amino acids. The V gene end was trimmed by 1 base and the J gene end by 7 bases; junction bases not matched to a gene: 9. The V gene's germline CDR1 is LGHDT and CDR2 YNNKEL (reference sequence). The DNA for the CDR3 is TGTGCCAGCAGCCAAGGGTCAAGCGGGAGTCAAAATGAGCAGTTCTTC. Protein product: CASSQGSSGSQNEQFF.

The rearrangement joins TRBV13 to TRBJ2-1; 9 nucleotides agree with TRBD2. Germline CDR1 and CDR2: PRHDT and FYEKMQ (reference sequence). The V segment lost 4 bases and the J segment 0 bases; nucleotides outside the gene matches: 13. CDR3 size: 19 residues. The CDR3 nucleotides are TGTGCCAGCAGCTCCGCCGGGACTAGCTTGCAGAGCTCCTACAATGAGCAGTTCTTC. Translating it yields CASSSAGTSLQSSYNEQFF.

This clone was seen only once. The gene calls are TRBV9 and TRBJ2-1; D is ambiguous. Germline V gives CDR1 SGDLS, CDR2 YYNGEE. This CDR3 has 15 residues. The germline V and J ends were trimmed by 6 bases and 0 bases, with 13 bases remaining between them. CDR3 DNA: TGTGCCAGCACTCGGATGGCGGTCTCCTACAATGAGCAGTTCTTC. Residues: CASTRMAVSYNEQFF. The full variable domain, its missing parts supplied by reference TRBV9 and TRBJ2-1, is DSGVTQTPKHLITATGQRVTLRCSPRSGDLSVYWYQQSLDQGLQFLIQYYNGEERAKGNILERFSAQQFPDLHSELNLSSLELGDSALYFCASTRMAVSYNEQFFGPGTRLTVL.

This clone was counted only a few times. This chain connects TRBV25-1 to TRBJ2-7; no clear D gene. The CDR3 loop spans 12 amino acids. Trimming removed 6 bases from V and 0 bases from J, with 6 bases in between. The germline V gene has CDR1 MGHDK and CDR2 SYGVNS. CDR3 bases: TGTGCCAGCAGCAGGCTCTCCTACGAGCAGTACTTC. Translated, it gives CASSRLSYEQYF.

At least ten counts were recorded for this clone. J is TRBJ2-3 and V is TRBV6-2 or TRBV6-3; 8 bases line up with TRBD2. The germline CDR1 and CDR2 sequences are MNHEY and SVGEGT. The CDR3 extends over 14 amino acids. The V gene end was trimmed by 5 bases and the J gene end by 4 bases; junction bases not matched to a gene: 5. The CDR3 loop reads CASSPPGGADTQYF. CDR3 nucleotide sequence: TGTGCCAGCAGTCCCCCGGGGGGGGCAGATACGCAGTATTTT.

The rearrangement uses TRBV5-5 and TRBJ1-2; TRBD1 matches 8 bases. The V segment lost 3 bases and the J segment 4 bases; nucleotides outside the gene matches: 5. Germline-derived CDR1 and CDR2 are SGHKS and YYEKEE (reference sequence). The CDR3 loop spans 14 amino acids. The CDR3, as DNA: TGTGCCAGCAGCTCAAGGACAGGGACCTATGGCTACACCTTC. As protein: CASSSRTGTYGYTF.

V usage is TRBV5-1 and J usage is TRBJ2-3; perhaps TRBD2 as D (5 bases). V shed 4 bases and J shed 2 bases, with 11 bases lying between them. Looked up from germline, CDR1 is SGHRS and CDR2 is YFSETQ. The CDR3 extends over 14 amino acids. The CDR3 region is CASSETIDTDTQYF. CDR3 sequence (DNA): TGCGCCAGCAGCGAGACTATCGACACAGATACGCAGTATTTT. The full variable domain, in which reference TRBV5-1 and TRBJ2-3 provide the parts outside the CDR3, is KAGVTQTPRYLIKTRGQQVTLSCSPISGHRSVSWYQQTPGQGLQFLFEYFSETQRNKGNFPGRFSGRQFSNSRSEMNVSTLELGDSALYLCASSETIDTDTQYFGPGTRLTVL.

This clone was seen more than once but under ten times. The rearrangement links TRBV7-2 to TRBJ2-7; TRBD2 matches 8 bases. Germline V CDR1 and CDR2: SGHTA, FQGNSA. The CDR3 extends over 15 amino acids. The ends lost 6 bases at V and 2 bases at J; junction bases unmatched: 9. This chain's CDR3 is CASSSSSGYTYEQYF. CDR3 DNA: TGTGCCAGCAGTTCCTCTAGCGGGTATACCTACGAGCAGTACTTC.

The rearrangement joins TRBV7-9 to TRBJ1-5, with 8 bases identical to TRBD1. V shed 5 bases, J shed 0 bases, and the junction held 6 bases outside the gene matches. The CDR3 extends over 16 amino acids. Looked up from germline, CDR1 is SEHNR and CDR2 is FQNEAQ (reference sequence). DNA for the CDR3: TGTGCCAGCAGCCAACGGACAGGGACTAGCAATCAGCCCCAGCATTTT. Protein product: CASSQRTGTSNQPQHF. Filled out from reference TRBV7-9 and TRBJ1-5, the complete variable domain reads DTGVSQNPRHKITKRGQNVTFRCDPISEHNRLYWYRQTLGQGPEFLTYFQNEAQLEKSRLLSDRFSAERPKGSFSTLEIQRTEQGDSAMYLCASSQRTGTSNQPQHFGDGTRLSIL.

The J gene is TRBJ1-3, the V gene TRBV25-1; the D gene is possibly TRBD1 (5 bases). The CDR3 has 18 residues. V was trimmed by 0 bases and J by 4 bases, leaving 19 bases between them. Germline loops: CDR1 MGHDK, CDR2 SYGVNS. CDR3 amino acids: CASSEYRVCLSRGNTIYF. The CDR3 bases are TGTGCCAGCAGTGAATACAGGGTCTGCCTATCGCGGGGAAACACCATATATTTT.

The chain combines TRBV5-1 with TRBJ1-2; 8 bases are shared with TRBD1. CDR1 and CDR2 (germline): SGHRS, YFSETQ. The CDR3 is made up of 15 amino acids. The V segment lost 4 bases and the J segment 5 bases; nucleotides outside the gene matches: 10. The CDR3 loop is CASSKTGTGPYGYTF. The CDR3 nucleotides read TGCGCCAGCAGCAAAACCGGGACAGGACCTTATGGCTACACCTTC.

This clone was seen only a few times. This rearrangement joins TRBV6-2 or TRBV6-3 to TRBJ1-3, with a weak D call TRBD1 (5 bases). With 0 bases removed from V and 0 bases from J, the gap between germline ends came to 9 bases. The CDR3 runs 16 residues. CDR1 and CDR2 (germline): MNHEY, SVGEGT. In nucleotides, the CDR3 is TGTGCCAGCAGTTACTCTGGACAATTCTCTGGAAACACCATATATTTT. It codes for CASSYSGQFSGNTIYF.

The CDR3 sequence is CATSRTRQGDEQYF. DNA for the CDR3: TGTGCCACCAGCAGAACCCGACAAGGCGACGAGCAGTACTTC. The rearrangement uses TRBV15 and TRBJ2-7; D is unresolved. The germline V and J ends were trimmed by 2 bases and 5 bases, with 13 bases remaining between them. CDR1 and CDR2 (germline): LNHNV, YYDKDF (reference sequence). CDR3 length equals 14 residues.

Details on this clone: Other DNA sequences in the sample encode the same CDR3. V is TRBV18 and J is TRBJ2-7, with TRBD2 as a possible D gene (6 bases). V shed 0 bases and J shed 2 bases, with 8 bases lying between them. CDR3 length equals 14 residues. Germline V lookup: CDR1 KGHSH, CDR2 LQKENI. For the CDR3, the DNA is TGTGCCAGCTCACCACCGGGACTTGCCTACGAGCAGTACTTC. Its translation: CASSPPGLAYEQYF.

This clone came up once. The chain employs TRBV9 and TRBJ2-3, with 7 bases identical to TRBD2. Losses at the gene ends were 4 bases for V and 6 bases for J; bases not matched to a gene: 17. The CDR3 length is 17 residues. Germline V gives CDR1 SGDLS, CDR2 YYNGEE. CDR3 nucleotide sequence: TGTGCCAGCAGCTCGAGGGACTACCAACGGGGAAGTGATACGCAGTATTTT. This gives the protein CASSSRDYQRGSDTQYF. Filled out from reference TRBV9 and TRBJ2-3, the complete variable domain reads DSGVTQTPKHLITATGQRVTLRCSPRSGDLSVYWYQQSLDQGLQFLIQYYNGEERAKGNILERFSAQQFPDLHSELNLSSLELGDSALYFCASSSRDYQRGSDTQYFGPGTRLTVL.

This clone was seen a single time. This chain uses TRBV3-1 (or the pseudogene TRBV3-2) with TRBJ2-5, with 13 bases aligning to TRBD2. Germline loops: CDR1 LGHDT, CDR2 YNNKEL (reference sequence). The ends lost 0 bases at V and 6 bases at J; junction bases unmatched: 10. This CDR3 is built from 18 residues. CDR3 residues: CASSQEGPGLAGRKTQYF. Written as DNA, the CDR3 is TGTGCCAGCAGCCAAGAGGGGCCGGGACTAGCGGGAAGAAAGACCCAGTACTTC.

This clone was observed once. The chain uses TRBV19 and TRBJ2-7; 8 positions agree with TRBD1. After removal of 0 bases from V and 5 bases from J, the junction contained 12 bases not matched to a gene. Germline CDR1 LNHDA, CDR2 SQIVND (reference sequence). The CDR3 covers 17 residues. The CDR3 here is CASSIDQLGTGSNEQYF. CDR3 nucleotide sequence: TGTGCCAGTAGTATAGATCAGCTTGGGACAGGAAGCAACGAGCAGTACTTC.

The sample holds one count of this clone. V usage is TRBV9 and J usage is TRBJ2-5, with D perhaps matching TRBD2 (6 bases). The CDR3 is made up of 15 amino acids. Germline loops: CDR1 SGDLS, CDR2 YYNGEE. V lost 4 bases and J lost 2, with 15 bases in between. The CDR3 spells CASSPNVGGQETQYF. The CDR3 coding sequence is TGTGCCAGCAGCCCTAACGTGGGGGGACAAGAGACCCAGTACTTC.

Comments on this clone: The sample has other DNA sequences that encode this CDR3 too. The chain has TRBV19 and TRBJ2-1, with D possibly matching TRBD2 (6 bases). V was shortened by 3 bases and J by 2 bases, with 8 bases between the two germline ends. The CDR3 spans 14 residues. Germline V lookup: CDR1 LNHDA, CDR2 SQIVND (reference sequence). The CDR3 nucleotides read TGTGCCAGTAGTATCCGCGGGGCCTACAATGAGCAGTTCTTC. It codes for CASSIRGAYNEQFF.

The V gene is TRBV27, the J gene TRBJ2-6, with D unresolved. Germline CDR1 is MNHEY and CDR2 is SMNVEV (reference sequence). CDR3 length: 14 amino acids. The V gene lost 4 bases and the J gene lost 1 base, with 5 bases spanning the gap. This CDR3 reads CASSYLSGANVLTF. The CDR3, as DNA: TGTGCCAGCAGTTATCTATCTGGGGCCAACGTCCTGACTTTC.

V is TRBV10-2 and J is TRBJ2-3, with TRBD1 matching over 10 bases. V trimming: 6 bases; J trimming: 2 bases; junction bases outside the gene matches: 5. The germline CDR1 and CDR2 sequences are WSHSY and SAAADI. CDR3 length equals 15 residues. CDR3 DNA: TGCGCCAGCAGAGGAGGGACAGGGGTCACAGATACGCAGTATTTT. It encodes CASRGGTGVTDTQYF.

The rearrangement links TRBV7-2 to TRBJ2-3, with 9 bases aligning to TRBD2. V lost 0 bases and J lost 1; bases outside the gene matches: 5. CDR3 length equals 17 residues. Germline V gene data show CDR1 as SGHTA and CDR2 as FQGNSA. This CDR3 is CASSLAGLAGGTDTQYF. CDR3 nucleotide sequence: TGTGCCAGCAGCTTAGCTGGGTTAGCGGGGGGCACAGATACGCAGTATTTT.

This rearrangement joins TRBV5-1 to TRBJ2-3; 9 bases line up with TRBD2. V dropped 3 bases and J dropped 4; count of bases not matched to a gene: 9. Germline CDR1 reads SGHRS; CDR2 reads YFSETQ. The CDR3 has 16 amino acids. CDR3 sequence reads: CASSSRVAGVADTQYF. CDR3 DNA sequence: TGCGCCAGCAGCTCAAGGGTAGCGGGAGTAGCAGATACGCAGTATTTT.

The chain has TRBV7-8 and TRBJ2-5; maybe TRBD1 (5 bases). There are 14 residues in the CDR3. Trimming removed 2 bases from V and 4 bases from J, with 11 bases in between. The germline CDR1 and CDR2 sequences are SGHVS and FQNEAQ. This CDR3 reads CASSLLPGRETQYF. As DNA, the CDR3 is TGTGCCAGCAGCTTACTTCCAGGGCGAGAGACCCAGTACTTC.

CDR3 region: CASSFGTGGYEQYF. The CDR3 coding sequence is TGTGCCAGCAGCTTTGGGACAGGGGGCTACGAGCAGTACTTC. The chain combines TRBV5-6 with TRBJ2-7; 11 nucleotides agree with TRBD1. The CDR3 consists of 14 residues. From germline, CDR1 is SGHDT and CDR2 YYEEEE. Trimming took 2 bases from V and 3 from J; bases not matched to a gene: 1.

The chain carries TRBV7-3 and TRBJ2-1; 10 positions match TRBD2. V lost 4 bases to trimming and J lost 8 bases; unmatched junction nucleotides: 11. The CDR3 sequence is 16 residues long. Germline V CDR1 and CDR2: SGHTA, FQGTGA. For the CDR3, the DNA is TGTGCCAGCAGCTCACACCCCAGCGGGAGGGCCGATGAGCAGTTCTTC. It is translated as CASSSHPSGRADEQFF.

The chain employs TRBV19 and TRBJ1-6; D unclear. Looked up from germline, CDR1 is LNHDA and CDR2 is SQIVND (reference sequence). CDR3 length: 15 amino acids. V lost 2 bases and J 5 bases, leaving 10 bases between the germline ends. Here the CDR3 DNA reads TGTGCCAGTAGTATAATTTGGGAGGATAATTCACCCCTCCACTTT. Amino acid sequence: CASSIIWEDNSPLHF.

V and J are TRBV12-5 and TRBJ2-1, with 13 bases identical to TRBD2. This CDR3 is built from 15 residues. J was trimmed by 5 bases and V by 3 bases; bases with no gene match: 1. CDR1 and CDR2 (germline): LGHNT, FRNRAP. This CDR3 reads CASGFGTSGNNEQFF. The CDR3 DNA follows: TGTGCTAGTGGTTTCGGGACTAGCGGGAACAATGAGCAGTTCTTC.

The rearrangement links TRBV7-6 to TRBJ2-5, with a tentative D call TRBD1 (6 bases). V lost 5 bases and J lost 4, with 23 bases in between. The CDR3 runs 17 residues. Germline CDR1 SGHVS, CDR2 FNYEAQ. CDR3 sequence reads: CASSINPGHLKPETQYF. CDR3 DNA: TGTGCCAGCAGCATAAATCCGGGACACTTAAAGCCAGAGACCCAGTACTTC.